The 26 T cell receptor beta chains presented below share a single source sample, sequenced in a study of response to subunit inactivated influenza vaccine. A single record per CDR3 protein comes from TCRdb applying MiXCR to the RT-PCR reads. The repertoire consists of fewer than 200,000 distinct CDR3 sequences, with around 9% occurring once and the leading ten covering roughly a tenth. The sample consisted of non-naive T cells sorted from PBMCs, taken on the day of vaccination. All receptors derive from a man in his fifties who received an inactivated influenza vaccine.

This clonotype was seen many times. The chain's CDR3 is CASTEVSGANVLTF. The DNA for the CDR3 is TGCGCCAGCACTGAGGTCTCTGGGGCCAACGTCCTGACTTTC. This chain connects TRBV5-1 to TRBJ2-6; D gene ambiguous. With 6 bases removed from V and 0 bases from J, the gap between germline ends came to 7 bases. CDR1 is SGHRS and CDR2 is YFSETQ in the germline V gene. The CDR3 is 14 residues long.

This chain connects TRBV24-1 to TRBJ2-2; D call uncertain. Per germline, CDR1 KGHDR and CDR2 SFDVKD. V was shortened by 0 bases and J by 3 bases, with 4 bases between the two germline ends. This CDR3 has 14 residues. CDR3 DNA sequence: TGTGCCACCAGTGATTTGTTCGACACCGGGGAGCTGTTTTTT. It is translated as CATSDLFDTGELFF.

This chain connects TRBV7-9 to TRBJ1-4, with 10 bases matching TRBD1. The CDR3 is 14 amino acids. Germline CDR1 and CDR2: SEHNR and FQNEAQ (reference sequence). The junction had 5 bases not matched to a gene; V was cut back by 5 bases and J by 8 bases. In DNA, the CDR3 is TGTGCCAGCAGCCGGGACAGGGGAAAAGAAAAACTGTTTTTT. This sequence encodes CASSRDRGKEKLFF.

The V and J genes are TRBV5-1 and TRBJ2-1, with D possibly matching TRBD1 (5 bases). This CDR3 is 14 amino acids long. From germline, CDR1 is SGHRS and CDR2 YFSETQ. V was clipped by 0 bases and J by 5 bases, with 9 bases between them. The CDR3 loop is CASSLGGWDNEQFF. The CDR3 DNA follows: TGCGCCAGCAGCTTGGGGGGCTGGGACAATGAGCAGTTCTTC.

A few counts support this clonotype. This chain connects TRBV9 to TRBJ2-7; tentative D call: TRBD1 (6 bases). Trimming shortened V by 7 bases and J by 0 bases, and 14 bases separated the two germline ends. The CDR3 loop spans 14 amino acids. Germline V CDR1 and CDR2: SGDLS, YYNGEE. CDR3 nucleotides: TGTGCCAGCTCAAACCAGGGGAGCTCCTACGAGCAGTACTTC. Its translation is CASSNQGSSYEQYF.

Remarks on this clonotype: Since a much larger clone is just one base distant, this may be a read error. The J gene is TRBJ2-3, the V gene TRBV7-2, with 10 positions matching TRBD2. The CDR3 contains 15 residues. Germline loops: CDR1 SGHTA, CDR2 FQGNSA. CDR3 amino acids: CASSLAPASGGRQNF. CDR3 DNA: TGTGCCAGCAGCTTAGCCCCGGCTAGCGGGGGCAGGCAGAATTTT.

The gene calls are TRBV3-1 and TRBJ2-5, with a possible D match to TRBD2 (5 bases). Germline loops: CDR1 LGHDT, CDR2 YNNKEL (reference sequence). The ends were cut back, 10 bases at V and 3 bases at J, with 27 bases in the middle. The CDR3 is 17 amino acids. The CDR3, as DNA: TGTGCCACCTCCCCGACTACCTTGGCATCTGGAAAAGAGACCCAGTACTTC. Encoded protein: CATSPTTLASGKETQYF.

This clonotype was detected a few times. V gene TRBV20-1 combines with J gene TRBJ2-7; TRBD1 matches 12 bases. J gave up 4 bases and V 6 bases, and 10 bases lay outside the gene matches. The CDR3 has 15 amino acids. Germline assignment: CDR1 DFQATT and CDR2 SNEGSKA (reference sequence). The chain's CDR3 is CSATTGTGGKYEQYF. DNA of the CDR3: TGCAGTGCCACAACCGGGACAGGGGGCAAATACGAGCAGTACTTC.

To note about this clonotype: A much larger clone is a single base away; this may be a read error. This sequence joins TRBV29-1 and TRBJ2-5; 11 bases line up with TRBD2. Per the germline V gene, CDR1 is SQVTM and CDR2 is ANQGSEA. This CDR3 has 15 amino acids. J was trimmed by 2 bases and V by 7 bases; bases with no gene match: 9. The CDR3 coding sequence is TGCAGCGCTGACACTAGCGGGAGTTTTCAAGAGACCCAGTACTTC. Translation: CSADTSGSFQETQYF. The full variable domain, completed using reference TRBV29-1 and TRBJ2-5, is SAVISQKPSRDICQRGTSLTIQCQVDSQVTMMFWYRQQPGQSLTLIATANQGSEATYESGFVIDKFPISRPNLTFSTLTVSNMSPEDSSIYLCSADTSGSFQETQYFGPGTRLLVL.

This clonotype occurred many times. The chain is built from TRBV12-3 or TRBV12-4 and TRBJ2-7, with D maybe TRBD2 (6 bases). There are 15 residues in the CDR3. Trimming took 6 bases from V and 5 from J, leaving 20 bases between them. The CDR3 sequence is CASSPTKTSFHEQYF. The CDR3 region has the DNA TGTGCCAGCAGCCCAACCAAGACTAGTTTCCACGAGCAGTACTTC.

The chain employs TRBV10-2 and TRBJ2-7; D might be TRBD1 (5 bases). The V and J ends lost 7 bases and 2 bases respectively, with 6 bases between them. The CDR3 consists of 11 residues. Germline-derived CDR1 and CDR2 are WSHSY and SAAADI. The CDR3 region is CASKQAYEQYF. The CDR3 region has the DNA TGCGCCAGCAAACAGGCCTACGAGCAGTACTTC.

J is TRBJ2-3 and V is TRBV7-2; the D is unclear. Trimming cost V 1 base and J 8 bases, with 16 bases left between them. The CDR3 contains 15 residues. Germline values: CDR1 SGHTA, CDR2 FQGNSA. CDR3 loop: CASSLGQVAAGTQYF. The DNA of the CDR3 is TGTGCCAGCAGCTTAGGGCAGGTGGCAGCCGGTACGCAGTATTTT.

Notes on this clonotype: This may arise from a read error, as a much more abundant clone is one base away. This chain connects TRBV5-5 to TRBJ2-2; D not certain. The CDR3 contains 12 residues. CDR1 and CDR2 from the germline V gene are SGHKS and YYEKEE (reference sequence). In DNA, the CDR3 is TGTGGCAGCAGCTTGCTTGACGGGGAGCTGTTTTTT. This sequence encodes CGSSLLDGELFF.

This clonotype was seen at least ten times. The rearrangement uses TRBV27 and TRBJ1-6; D might be TRBD1 (6 bases). There are 13 residues in the CDR3. Germline values: CDR1 MNHEY, CDR2 SMNVEV (reference sequence). V was cut by 8 bases and J by 10 bases, with 15 bases left in between. The CDR3 loop reads CASHGQFGSPLHF. CDR3 nucleotide sequence: TGTGCCAGCCACGGACAGTTCGGGTCACCCCTCCACTTT.

Only a few counts were recorded for this clonotype. V is TRBV29-1 and J is TRBJ2-7; D is perhaps TRBD2 (6 bases). The CDR3 loop spans 11 amino acids. V gave up 7 bases and J gave up 7 bases, with 14 bases separating them. From germline, CDR1 is SQVTM and CDR2 ANQGSEA. Here the CDR3 reads CSGGGGREQYF. The CDR3 DNA reads TGCAGCGGTGGAGGAGGGCGAGAGCAGTACTTC.

There are many counts of this clonotype. The rearrangement links TRBV28 to TRBJ1-1, with 7 bases aligning to TRBD1. The CDR3 extends over 15 amino acids. V lost 5 bases and J lost 2; bases outside the gene matches: 8. Germline CDR1 reads MDHEN; CDR2 reads SYDVKM. CDR3 nucleotides: TGTGCCAGCAGTCCCGGGGACAGAGAAAACACTGAAGCTTTCTTT. It encodes CASSPGDRENTEAFF.

This clonotype was recorded many times. V is TRBV6-1 and J is TRBJ2-5; no firm D call. Per germline, CDR1 MNHNS and CDR2 SASEGT. V dropped 9 bases and J dropped 2 bases, with 22 bases sitting between them. The CDR3 is 16 residues long. The CDR3, as DNA: TGTGCCAGGCAAGGGTCGAGCAGAAAAAATCAAGAGACCCAGTACTTC. It yields the protein CARQGSSRKNQETQYF.

This clonotype was observed a few times. The gene calls are TRBV11-2 and TRBJ1-5; D remains ambiguous. The germline gives CDR1 SGHAT, CDR2 FQNNGV. The CDR3 has 11 amino acids. The V and J ends lost 4 bases and 5 bases respectively, with 3 bases between them. The CDR3 loop is CASSSHQPQHF. The CDR3 nucleotides are TGTGCCAGCAGCTCCCATCAGCCCCAGCATTTT.

In its sample, this clonotype was seen a few times. V and J are TRBV2 and TRBJ2-2; D unclear. V was clipped by 0 bases and J by 7 bases, with 0 bases between them. In germline, CDR1 is SNHLY, CDR2 FYNNEI. This CDR3 has 11 amino acids. CDR3 bases: TGTGCCAGCAGTGAAGCCGGGGAGCTGTTTTTT. The encoded protein is CASSEAGELFF.

This clonotype was found a few times. A read error may account for a junction end that differs from germline. The chain employs TRBV5-4 and TRBJ2-5, with D tentatively TRBD1 or TRBD2 (5 bases each). Germline V gene lookup returns CDR1 SGHNT and CDR2 YYREEE (reference sequence). CDR3 length: 14 residues. The CDR3 loop reads CASSSNGVRGGVGF. The DNA for the CDR3 is TGTGCCAGCAGCTCAAACGGGGTTAGGGGCGGAGTGGGCTTC.

The sample holds a few counts of this clonotype. This rearrangement joins TRBV28 to TRBJ2-5; tentatively, D is TRBD2 (6 bases). The germline CDR1 and CDR2 sequences are MDHEN and SYDVKM. Trimming removed 2 bases at V and 4 bases at J, with 17 bases between. The CDR3 has 16 amino acids. The CDR3 loop reads CASSLGARGGAETQYF. The DNA of the CDR3 is TGTGCCAGCAGTTTAGGGGCGCGGGGTGGGGCAGAGACCCAGTACTTC. The variable domain in full, with the rest retrieved from reference TRBV28 and TRBJ2-5, is DVKVTQSSRYLVKRTGEKVFLECVQDMDHENMFWYRQDPGLGLRLIYFSYDVKMKEKGDIPEGYSVSREKKERFSLILESASTNQTSMYLCASSLGARGGAETQYFGPGTRLLVL.

The chain is built from TRBV29-1 and TRBJ1-2; TRBD1 matches at 8 bases. V lost 0 bases to trimming and J lost 2 bases; unmatched junction nucleotides: 2. CDR3 length: 14 residues. The germline V gene has CDR1 SQVTM and CDR2 ANQGSEA. CDR3 protein: CSVEDRTGNYGYTF. The CDR3 nucleotides read TGCAGCGTTGAAGATCGGACAGGGAACTATGGCTACACCTTC. Full variable domain (remainder filled in from reference TRBV29-1 and TRBJ1-2): SAVISQKPSRDICQRGTSLTIQCQVDSQVTMMFWYRQQPGQSLTLIATANQGSEATYESGFVIDKFPISRPNLTFSTLTVSNMSPEDSSIYLCSVEDRTGNYGYTFGSGTRLTVV.

The CDR3 DNA reads TGTGCCAGCAGCCCCGGGGGGATCGGGGACACTGAAGCTTTCTTT. This translates into CASSPGGIGDTEAFF. J is TRBJ1-1 and V is TRBV7-9; TRBD1 might be the D (5 bases). V gave up 5 bases and J gave up 3 bases, with 16 bases separating them. CDR3 length: 15 residues. The germline V gene has CDR1 SEHNR and CDR2 FQNEAQ (reference sequence).

This clonotype has a count of ten or more. This chain joins TRBV5-1 and TRBJ2-1, with no clear D. Germline loops: CDR1 SGHRS, CDR2 YFSETQ. The CDR3 is 11 residues long. V was trimmed by 4 bases and J by 9 bases, leaving 8 bases between them. CDR3 protein: CASSQEGEQFF. For the CDR3, the DNA is TGCGCCAGCAGCCAAGAAGGTGAGCAGTTCTTC.

This chain uses TRBV6-2 or TRBV6-3 with TRBJ1-1, with TRBD1 as a possible D gene (6 bases). CDR1 MNHEY and CDR2 SVGEGT come from the germline V gene. V was pared by 5 bases and J by 0 bases, with 10 bases between. The CDR3 runs to 14 residues. The CDR3 here is CASSDRSMNTEAFF. The CDR3 DNA reads TGTGCCAGCAGTGACAGGTCAATGAACACTGAAGCTTTCTTT.

The V call is TRBV10-3, the J call TRBJ2-7; 7 nucleotides line up with TRBD2. CDR3 length equals 13 residues. The V gene's germline CDR1 is ENHRY and CDR2 SYGVKD. Trimming took 7 bases from V and 2 from J; bases not matched to a gene: 5. CDR3 nucleotide sequence: TGTGCCATCAATAGGGGACTAACCTACGAGCAGTACTTC. As protein: CAINRGLTYEQYF.